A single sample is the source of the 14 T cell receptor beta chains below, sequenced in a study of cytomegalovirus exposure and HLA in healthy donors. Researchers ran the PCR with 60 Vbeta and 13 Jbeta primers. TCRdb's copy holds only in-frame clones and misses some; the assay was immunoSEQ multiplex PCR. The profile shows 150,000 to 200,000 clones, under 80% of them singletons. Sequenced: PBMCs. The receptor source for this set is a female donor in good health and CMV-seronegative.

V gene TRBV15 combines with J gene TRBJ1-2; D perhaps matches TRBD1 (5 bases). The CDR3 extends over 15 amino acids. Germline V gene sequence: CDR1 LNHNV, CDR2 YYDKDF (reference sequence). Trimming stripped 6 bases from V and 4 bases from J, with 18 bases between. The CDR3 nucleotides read TGTGCCACCAGTATAAGAGACGGGGGGAGCTATGGCTACACCTTC. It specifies CATSIRDGGSYGYTF.

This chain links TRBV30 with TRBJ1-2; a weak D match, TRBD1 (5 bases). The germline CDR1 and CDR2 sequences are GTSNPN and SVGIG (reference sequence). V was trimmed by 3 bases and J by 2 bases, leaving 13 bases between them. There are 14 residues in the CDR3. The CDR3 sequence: CAWRDPGWNYGYTF. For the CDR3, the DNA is TGTGCCTGGAGGGATCCAGGGTGGAACTATGGCTACACCTTC.

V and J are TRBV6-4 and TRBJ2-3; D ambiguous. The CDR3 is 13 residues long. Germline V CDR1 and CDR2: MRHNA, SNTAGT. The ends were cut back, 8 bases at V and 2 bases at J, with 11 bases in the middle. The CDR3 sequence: CASRSRSTDTQYF. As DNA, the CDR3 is TGTGCCAGCCGGTCTCGCTCCACAGATACGCAGTATTTT.

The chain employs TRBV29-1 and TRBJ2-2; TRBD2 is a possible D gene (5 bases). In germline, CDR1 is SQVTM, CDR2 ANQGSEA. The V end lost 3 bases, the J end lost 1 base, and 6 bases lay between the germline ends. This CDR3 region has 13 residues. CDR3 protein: CSVDGGNTGELFF. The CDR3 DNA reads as TGCAGCGTTGACGGAGGGAACACCGGGGAGCTGTTTTTT.

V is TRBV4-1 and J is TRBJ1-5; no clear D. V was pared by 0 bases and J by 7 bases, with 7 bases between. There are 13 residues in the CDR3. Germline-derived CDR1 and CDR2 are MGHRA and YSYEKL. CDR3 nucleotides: TGCGCCAGCAGCCAAGATGGTCTACAGCCCCAGCATTTT. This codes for CASSQDGLQPQHF.

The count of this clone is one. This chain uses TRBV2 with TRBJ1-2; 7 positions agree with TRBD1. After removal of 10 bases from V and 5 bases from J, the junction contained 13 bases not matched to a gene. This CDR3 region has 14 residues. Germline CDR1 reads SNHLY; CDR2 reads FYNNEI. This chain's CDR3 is CATRDSWVLYGYTF. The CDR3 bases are TGTGCCACCAGGGACAGTTGGGTCCTTTATGGCTACACCTTC.

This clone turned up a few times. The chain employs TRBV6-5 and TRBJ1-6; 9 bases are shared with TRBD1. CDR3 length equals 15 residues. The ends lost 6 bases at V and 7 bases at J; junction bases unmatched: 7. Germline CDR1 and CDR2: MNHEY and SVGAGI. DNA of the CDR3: TGTGCCAGCAGCCTGGGACAGGGTCACAATTCACCCCTCCACTTT. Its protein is CASSLGQGHNSPLHF.

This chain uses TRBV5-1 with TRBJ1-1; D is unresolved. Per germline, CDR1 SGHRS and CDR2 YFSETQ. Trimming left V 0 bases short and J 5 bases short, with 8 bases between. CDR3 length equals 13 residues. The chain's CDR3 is CASSLAPVTEAFF. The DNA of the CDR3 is TGCGCCAGCAGCTTGGCCCCGGTAACTGAAGCTTTCTTT. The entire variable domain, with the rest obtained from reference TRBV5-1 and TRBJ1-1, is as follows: KAGVTQTPRYLIKTRGQQVTLSCSPISGHRSVSWYQQTPGQGLQFLFEYFSETQRNKGNFPGRFSGRQFSNSRSEMNVSTLELGDSALYLCASSLAPVTEAFFGQGTRLTVV.

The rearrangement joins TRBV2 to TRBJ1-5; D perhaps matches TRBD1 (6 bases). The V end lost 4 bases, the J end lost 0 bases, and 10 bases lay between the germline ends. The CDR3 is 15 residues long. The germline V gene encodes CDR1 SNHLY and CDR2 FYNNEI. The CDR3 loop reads CASSGTAYSNQPQHF. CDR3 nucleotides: TGTGCCAGCAGTGGGACAGCATATAGCAATCAGCCCCAGCATTTT.

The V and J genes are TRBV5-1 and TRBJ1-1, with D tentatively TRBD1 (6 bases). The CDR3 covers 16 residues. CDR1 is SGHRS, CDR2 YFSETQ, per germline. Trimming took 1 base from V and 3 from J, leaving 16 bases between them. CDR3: CASSLSAGAMDTEAFF. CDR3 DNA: TGCGCCAGCAGCTTGTCTGCGGGGGCGATGGACACTGAAGCTTTCTTT.

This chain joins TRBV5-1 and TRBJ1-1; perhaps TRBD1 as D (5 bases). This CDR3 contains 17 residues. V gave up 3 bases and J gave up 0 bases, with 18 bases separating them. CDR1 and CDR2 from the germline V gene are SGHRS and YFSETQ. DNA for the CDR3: TGCGCCAGCAGCTGGGGACCTGGCGGGGGGATGAACACTGAAGCTTTCTTT. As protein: CASSWGPGGGMNTEAFF.

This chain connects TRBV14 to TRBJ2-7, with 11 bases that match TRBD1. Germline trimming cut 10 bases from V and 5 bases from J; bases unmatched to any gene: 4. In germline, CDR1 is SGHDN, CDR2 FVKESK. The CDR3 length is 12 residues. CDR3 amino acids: CATGTGGNEQYF. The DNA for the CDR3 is TGTGCCACCGGGACAGGGGGAAACGAGCAGTACTTC.

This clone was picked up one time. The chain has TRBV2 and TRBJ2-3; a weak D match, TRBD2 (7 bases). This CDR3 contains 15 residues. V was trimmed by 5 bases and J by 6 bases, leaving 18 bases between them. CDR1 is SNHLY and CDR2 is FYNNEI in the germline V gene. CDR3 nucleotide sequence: TGTGCCAGCAGTCCCAACAGAGGGGGAGGGGATACGCAGTATTTT. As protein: CASSPNRGGGDTQYF.

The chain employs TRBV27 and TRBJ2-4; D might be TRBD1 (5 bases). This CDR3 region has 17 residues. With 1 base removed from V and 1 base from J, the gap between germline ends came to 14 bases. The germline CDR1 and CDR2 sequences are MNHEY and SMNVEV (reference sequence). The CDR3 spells CASSLFRGSGAKNIQYF. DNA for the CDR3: TGTGCCAGCAGTTTATTCCGCGGATCAGGGGCCAAAAACATTCAGTACTTC.